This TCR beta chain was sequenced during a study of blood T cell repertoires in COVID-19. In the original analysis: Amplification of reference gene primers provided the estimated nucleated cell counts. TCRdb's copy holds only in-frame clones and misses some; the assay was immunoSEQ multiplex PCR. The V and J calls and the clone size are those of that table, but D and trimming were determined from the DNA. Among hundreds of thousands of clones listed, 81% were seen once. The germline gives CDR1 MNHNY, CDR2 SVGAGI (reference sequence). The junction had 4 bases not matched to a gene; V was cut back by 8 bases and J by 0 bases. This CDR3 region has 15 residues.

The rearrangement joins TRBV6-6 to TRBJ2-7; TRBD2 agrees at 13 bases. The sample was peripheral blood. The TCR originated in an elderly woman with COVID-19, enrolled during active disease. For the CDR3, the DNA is TGTGCCAGCGGGACTAGCGGGACGAGCTCCTACGAGCAGTACTTC. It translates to CASGTSGTSSYEQYF.